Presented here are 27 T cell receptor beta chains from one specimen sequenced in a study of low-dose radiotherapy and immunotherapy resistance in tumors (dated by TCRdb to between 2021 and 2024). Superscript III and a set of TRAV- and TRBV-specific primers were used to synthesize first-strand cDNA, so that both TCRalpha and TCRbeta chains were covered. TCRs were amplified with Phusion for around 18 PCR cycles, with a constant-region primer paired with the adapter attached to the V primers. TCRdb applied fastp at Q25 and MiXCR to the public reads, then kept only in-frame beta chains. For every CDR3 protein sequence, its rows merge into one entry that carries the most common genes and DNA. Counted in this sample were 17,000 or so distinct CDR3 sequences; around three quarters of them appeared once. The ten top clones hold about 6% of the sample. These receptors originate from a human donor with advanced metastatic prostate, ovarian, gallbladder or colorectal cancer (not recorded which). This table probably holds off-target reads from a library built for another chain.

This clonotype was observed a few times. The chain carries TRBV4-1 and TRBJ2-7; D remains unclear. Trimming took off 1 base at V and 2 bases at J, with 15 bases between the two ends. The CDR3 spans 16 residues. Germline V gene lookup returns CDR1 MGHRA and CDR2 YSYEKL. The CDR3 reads CASSQGDLMVTYEQYF. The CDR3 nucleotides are TGCGCCAGCAGCCAAGGAGATTTGATGGTAACCTACGAGCAGTACTTC.

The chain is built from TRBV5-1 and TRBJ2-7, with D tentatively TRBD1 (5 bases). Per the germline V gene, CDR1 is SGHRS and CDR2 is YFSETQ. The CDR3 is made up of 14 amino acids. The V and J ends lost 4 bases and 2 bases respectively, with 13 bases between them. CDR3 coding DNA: TGCGCCAGCAGCGTCCAGGGTTTACCCTACGAGCAGTACTTC. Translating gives CASSVQGLPYEQYF.

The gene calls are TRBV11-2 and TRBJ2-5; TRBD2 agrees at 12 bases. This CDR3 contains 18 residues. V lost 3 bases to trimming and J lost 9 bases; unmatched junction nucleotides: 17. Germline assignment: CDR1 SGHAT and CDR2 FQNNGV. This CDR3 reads CASSFVPSGRASGSAQYF. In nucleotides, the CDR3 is TGTGCCAGCAGCTTCGTTCCTAGCGGGAGGGCCAGTGGAAGTGCCCAGTACTTC.

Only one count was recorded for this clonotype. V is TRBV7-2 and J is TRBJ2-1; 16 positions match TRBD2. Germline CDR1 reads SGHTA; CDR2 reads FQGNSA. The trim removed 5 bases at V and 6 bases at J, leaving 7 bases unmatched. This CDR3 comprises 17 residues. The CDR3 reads CASSPPGLAGGRNEQFF. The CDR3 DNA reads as TGTGCCAGCAGCCCCCCGGGACTAGCGGGGGGGCGCAATGAGCAGTTCTTC.

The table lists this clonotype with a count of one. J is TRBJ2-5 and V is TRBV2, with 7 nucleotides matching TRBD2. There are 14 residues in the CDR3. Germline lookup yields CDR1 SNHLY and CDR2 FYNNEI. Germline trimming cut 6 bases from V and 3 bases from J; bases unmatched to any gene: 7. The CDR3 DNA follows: TGTGCCAGCAGCGCAGGACGGGGGGAAGAGACCCAGTACTTC. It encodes CASSAGRGEETQYF.

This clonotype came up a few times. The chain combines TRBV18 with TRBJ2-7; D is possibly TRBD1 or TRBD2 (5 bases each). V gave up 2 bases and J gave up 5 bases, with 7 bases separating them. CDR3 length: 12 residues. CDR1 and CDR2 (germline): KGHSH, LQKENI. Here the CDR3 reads CASSPEGNEQYF. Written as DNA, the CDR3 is TGTGCCAGCTCACCAGAGGGGAACGAGCAGTACTTC.

In nucleotides, the CDR3 is TGTGCCAGCAGCCCGAATAGCAATCAGCCCCAGCATTTT. Residues: CASSPNSNQPQHF. V usage is TRBV7-2 and J usage is TRBJ1-5, with no clear D. Deletions cut 5 bases from V and 0 bases from J, with 5 bases between. Looked up from germline, CDR1 is SGHTA and CDR2 is FQGNSA. This CDR3 comprises 13 residues.

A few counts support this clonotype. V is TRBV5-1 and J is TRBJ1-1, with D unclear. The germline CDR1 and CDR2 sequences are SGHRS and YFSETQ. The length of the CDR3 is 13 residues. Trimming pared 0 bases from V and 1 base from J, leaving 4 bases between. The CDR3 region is CASSLGSNTEAFF. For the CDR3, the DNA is TGCGCCAGCAGCTTGGGATCGAACACTGAAGCTTTCTTT. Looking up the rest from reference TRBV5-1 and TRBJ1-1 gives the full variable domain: KAGVTQTPRYLIKTRGQQVTLSCSPISGHRSVSWYQQTPGQGLQFLFEYFSETQRNKGNFPGRFSGRQFSNSRSEMNVSTLELGDSALYLCASSLGSNTEAFFGQGTRLTVV.

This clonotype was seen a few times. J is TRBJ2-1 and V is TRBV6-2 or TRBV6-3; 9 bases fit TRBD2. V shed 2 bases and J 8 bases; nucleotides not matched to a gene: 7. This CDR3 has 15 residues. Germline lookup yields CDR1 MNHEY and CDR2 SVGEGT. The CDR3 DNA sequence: TGTGCCAGCAGTTACGGCGGGGGGGCCGGCCATGAGCAGTTCTTC. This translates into CASSYGGGAGHEQFF.

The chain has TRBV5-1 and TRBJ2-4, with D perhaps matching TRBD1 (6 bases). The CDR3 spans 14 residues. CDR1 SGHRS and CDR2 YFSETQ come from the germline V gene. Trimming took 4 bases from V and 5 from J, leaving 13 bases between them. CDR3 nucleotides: TGCGCCAGCAGCGCCTCGGGACACCAAAACATTCAGTACTTC. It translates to CASSASGHQNIQYF.

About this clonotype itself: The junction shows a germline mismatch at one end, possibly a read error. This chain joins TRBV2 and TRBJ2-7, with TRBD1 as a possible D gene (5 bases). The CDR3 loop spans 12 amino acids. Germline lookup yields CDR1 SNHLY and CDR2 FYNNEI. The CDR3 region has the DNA TGTGTCAGCAGCGAAGACAGCTACGAGCAGTACTTC. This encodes CVSSEDSYEQYF.

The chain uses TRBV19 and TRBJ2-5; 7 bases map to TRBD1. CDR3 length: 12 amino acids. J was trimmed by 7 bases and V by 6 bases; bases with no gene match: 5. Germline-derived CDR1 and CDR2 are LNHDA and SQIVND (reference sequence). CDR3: CASRGTVGTQYF. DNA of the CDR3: TGTGCCAGTAGGGGGACAGTCGGGACCCAGTACTTC.

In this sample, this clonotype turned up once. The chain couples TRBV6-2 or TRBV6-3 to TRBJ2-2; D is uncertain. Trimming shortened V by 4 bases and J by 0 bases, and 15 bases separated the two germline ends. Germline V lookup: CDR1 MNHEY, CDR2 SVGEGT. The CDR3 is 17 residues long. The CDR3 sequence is CASSFPTGSPNTGELFF. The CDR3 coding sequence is TGTGCCAGCAGTTTCCCGACTGGCTCTCCGAACACCGGGGAGCTGTTTTTT.

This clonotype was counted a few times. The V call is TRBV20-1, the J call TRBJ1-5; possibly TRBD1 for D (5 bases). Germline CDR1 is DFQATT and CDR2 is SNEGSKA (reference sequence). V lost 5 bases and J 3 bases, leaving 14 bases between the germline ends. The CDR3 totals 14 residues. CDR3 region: CSAGSQGVNQPQHF. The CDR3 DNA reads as TGCAGTGCTGGGAGTCAGGGCGTCAATCAGCCCCAGCATTTT.

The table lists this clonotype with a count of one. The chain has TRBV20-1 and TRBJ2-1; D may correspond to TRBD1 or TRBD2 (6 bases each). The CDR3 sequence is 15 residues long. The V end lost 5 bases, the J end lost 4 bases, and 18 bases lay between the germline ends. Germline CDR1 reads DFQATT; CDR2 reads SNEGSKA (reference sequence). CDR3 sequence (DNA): TGCAGTGCTTCAGAGGGGGGCCCTCCTTACAATGAGCAGTTCTTC. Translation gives CSASEGGPPYNEQFF.

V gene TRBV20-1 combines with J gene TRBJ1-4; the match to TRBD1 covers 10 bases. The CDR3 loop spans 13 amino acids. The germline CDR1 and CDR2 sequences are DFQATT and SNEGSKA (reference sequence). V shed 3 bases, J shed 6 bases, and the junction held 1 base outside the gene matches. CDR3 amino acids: CSASGQGDEKLFF. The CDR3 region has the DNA TGCAGTGCTAGCGGACAGGGGGATGAAAAACTGTTTTTT.

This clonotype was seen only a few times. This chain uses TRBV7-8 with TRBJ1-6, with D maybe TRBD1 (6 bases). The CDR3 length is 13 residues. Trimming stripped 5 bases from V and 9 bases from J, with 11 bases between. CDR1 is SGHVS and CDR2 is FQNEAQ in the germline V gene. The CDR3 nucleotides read TGTGCCAGCAGCCCACAGGGACGTTCACCCCTCCACTTT. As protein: CASSPQGRSPLHF.

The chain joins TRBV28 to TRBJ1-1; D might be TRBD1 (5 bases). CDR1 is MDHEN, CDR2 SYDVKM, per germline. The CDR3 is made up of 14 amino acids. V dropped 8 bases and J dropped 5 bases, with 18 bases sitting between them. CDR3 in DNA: TGTGCCAGCCCCCCGCGGGGCTTGGGAACTGAAGCTTTCTTT. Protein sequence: CASPPRGLGTEAFF.

The CDR3 reads CASSYTRTSGAEQYF. CDR3 sequence (DNA): TGTGCCAGCAGTTACACGAGGACTAGCGGGGCCGAGCAGTACTTC. J is TRBJ2-7 and V is TRBV6-2 or TRBV6-3; 12 nucleotides agree with TRBD2. The CDR3 is made up of 15 amino acids. Trimming cost V 2 bases and J 6 bases; bases outside gene matches: 5. The germline CDR1 and CDR2 sequences are MNHEY and SVGEGT.

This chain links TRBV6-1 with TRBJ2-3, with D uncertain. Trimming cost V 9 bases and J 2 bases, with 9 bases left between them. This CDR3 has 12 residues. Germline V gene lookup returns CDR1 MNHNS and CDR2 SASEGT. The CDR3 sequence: CASTRATDTQYF. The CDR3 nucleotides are TGTGCCAGTACCCGGGCCACAGATACGCAGTATTTT.

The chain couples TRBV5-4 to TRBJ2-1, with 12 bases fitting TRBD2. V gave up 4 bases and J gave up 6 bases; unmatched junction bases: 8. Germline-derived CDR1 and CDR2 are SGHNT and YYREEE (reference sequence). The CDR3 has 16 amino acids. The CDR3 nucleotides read TGTGCCAGCAGCCCACGACTAGCGGGGGCCCTCAATGAGCAGTTCTTC. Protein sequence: CASSPRLAGALNEQFF.

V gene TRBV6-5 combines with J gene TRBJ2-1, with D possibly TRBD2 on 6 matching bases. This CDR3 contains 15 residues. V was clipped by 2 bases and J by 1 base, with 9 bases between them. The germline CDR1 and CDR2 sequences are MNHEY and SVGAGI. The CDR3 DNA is TGTGCCAGCAGTTACGGTGGGACTTCCTACAATGAGCAGTTCTTC. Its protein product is CASSYGGTSYNEQFF.

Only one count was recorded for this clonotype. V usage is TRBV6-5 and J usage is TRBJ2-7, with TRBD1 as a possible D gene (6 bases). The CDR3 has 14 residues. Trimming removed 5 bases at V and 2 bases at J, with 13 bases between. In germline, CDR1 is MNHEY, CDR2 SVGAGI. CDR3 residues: CASSRRTETYEQYF. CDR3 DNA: TGTGCCAGCAGTAGGAGGACAGAAACCTACGAGCAGTACTTC.

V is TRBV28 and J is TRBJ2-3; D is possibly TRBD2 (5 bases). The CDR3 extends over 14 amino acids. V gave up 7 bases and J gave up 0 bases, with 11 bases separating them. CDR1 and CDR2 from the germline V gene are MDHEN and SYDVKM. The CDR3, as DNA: TGTGCCAGCATCTTAGGCGGGAGCACAGATACGCAGTATTTT. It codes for CASILGGSTDTQYF.

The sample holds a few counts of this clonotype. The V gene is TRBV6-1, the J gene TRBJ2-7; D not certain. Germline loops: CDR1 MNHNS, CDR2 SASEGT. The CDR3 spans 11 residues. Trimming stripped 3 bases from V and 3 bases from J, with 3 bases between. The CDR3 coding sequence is TGTGCCAGCAGTGATCTCTACGAGCAGTACTTC. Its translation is CASSDLYEQYF.

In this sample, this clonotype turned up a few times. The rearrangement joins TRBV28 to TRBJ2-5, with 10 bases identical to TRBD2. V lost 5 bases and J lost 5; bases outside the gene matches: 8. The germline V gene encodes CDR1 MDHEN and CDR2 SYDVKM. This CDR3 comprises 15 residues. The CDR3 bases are TGTGCCAGCAGTCGACAGCGGGAGGGCCGGGAGACCCAGTACTTC. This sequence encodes CASSRQREGRETQYF.

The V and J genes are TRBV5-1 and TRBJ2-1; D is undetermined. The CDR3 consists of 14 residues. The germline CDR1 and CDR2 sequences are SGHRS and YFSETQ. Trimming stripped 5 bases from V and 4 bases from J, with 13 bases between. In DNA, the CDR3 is TGCGCCAGCAGAACCCAAAACGGTTACAATGAGCAGTTCTTC. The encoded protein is CASRTQNGYNEQFF. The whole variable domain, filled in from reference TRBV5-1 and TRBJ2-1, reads KAGVTQTPRYLIKTRGQQVTLSCSPISGHRSVSWYQQTPGQGLQFLFEYFSETQRNKGNFPGRFSGRQFSNSRSEMNVSTLELGDSALYLCASRTQNGYNEQFFGPGTRLTVL.